The 9 T cell receptor beta chains presented below share a single source sample, sequenced in a study of T cells in Graves' hyperthyroidism and ophthalmopathy. Regions amplified from RNA transcripts were the TCR beta CDR3 regions. HTBI primers drove first-round RT-PCR of the TCR CDR3. TCRdb analysed the multiplex PCR reads with MiXCR anew, one entry per CDR3 protein. The table shows 700,000 or so distinct CDR3 sequences, with over 15% occurring only once. Sequenced sample: blood. The receptors here all came from a man younger than 30 with Graves' hyperthyroidism.

This clonotype was seen a handful of times. The chain links TRBV4-2 to TRBJ2-1, with 11 bases fitting TRBD2. After removal of 5 bases from V and 3 bases from J, the junction contained 6 bases not matched to a gene. CDR3 size: 16 residues. Germline assignment: CDR1 LGHNA and CDR2 YNFKEQ. The CDR3 DNA is TGTGCCAGCAGCTTGATACTAGCGGGAGTCTACAATGAGCAGTTCTTC. This codes for CASSLILAGVYNEQFF.

The V call is TRBV19, the J call TRBJ1-5, with no clear D. Germline values: CDR1 LNHDA, CDR2 SQIVND (reference sequence). This CDR3 region has 14 residues. The V end lost 5 bases, the J end lost 1 base, and 9 bases lay between the germline ends. For the CDR3, the DNA is TGTGCCAGTAGTCCCCGGTTCAGCAATCAGCCCCAGCATTTT. This gives the protein CASSPRFSNQPQHF.

Many counts were recorded for this clonotype. This chain uses TRBV12-3 or TRBV12-4 with TRBJ2-1, with D possibly being TRBD2 (6 bases). The CDR3 sequence is 18 residues long. Trimming left V 8 bases short and J 5 bases short, with 28 bases between. The CDR3 region is CASGGKEAGFPPNNEQFF. The CDR3 DNA follows: TGTGCCAGCGGCGGGAAAGAGGCGGGCTTCCCACCGAACAATGAGCAGTTCTTC.

The chain uses TRBV6-1 and TRBJ1-6; D unresolved. CDR3 length: 18 amino acids. In germline, CDR1 is MNHNS, CDR2 SASEGT. Trimming cost V 2 bases and J 0 bases, with 14 bases left between them. The DNA for the CDR3 is TGTGCCAGCAGTGAATTTTGGGCCACGAGCTCCTATAATTCACCCCTCCACTTT. Translated, it gives CASSEFWATSSYNSPLHF.

The chain carries TRBV6-1 and TRBJ2-7; TRBD2 is a possible D gene (5 bases). This CDR3 spans 14 amino acids. Per the germline V gene, CDR1 is MNHNS and CDR2 is SASEGT. V was pared by 6 bases and J by 1 base, with 13 bases between. CDR3 DNA sequence: TGTGCCAGCAGCCGGACTCAAGGGTCCTACGAGCAGTACTTC. This gives the protein CASSRTQGSYEQYF.

This clonotype has just one count. A much larger clone is a single base away; this may be a read error. V gene TRBV27 combines with J gene TRBJ2-1, with D tentatively TRBD1 (6 bases). The germline CDR1 and CDR2 sequences are MNHEY and SMNVEV (reference sequence). V gave up 4 bases and J gave up 7 bases, with 14 bases separating them. The CDR3 extends over 14 amino acids. The CDR3 nucleotides read TGTGCCAGCAGTTCGGGACATGGGTGGAATGAGCAGTTCTTC. Protein sequence: CASSSGHGWNEQFF.

This clonotype was seen at least ten times. The CDR3 spells CASSFPSGTSGTDTQYF. The CDR3 DNA reads as TGTGCCAGCAGCTTTCCTAGCGGGACATCCGGCACAGATACGCAGTATTTT. V and J are TRBV7-9 and TRBJ2-3; TRBD2 matches at 9 bases. Unmatched junction bases numbered 8, after V lost 3 bases and J lost 1 base. Germline CDR1 is SEHNR and CDR2 is FQNEAQ (reference sequence). CDR3 length equals 17 residues. Full variable domain (rest looked up from reference TRBV7-9 and TRBJ2-3): DTGVSQNPRHKITKRGQNVTFRCDPISEHNRLYWYRQTLGQGPEFLTYFQNEAQLEKSRLLSDRFSAERPKGSFSTLEIQRTEQGDSAMYLCASSFPSGTSGTDTQYFGPGTRLTVL.

The V call is TRBV28, the J call TRBJ2-3; D gene uncertain. The CDR3 has 13 residues. Germline V gene sequence: CDR1 MDHEN, CDR2 SYDVKM. V lost 5 bases, J lost 6 bases, and 12 bases lay in between. CDR3 sequence: CASSIGSPDTQYF. The CDR3 DNA reads TGTGCCAGCAGTATCGGGTCCCCGGATACGCAGTATTTT.

CDR3 region: CASINMLGDTEAFF. CDR3 DNA: TGTGCCAGCATCAATATGCTAGGGGACACTGAAGCTTTCTTT. The V and J genes are TRBV6-1 and TRBJ1-1, with D perhaps TRBD1 (5 bases). Trimming took 7 bases from V and 3 from J, leaving 15 bases between them. CDR1 is MNHNS, CDR2 SASEGT, per germline. This CDR3 comprises 14 residues.